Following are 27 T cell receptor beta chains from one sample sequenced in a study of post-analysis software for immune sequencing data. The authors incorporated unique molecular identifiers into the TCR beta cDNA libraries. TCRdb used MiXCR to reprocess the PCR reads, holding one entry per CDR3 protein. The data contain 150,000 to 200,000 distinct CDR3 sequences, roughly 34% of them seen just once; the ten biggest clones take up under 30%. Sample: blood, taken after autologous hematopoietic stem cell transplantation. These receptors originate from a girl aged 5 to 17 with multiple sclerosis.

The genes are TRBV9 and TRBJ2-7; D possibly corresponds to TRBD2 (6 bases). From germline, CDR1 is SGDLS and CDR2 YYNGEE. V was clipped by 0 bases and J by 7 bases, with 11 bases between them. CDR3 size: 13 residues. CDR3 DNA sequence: TGTGCCAGCAGCGTAGCTGGAGGGAGGGAGCAGTACTTC. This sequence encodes CASSVAGGREQYF.

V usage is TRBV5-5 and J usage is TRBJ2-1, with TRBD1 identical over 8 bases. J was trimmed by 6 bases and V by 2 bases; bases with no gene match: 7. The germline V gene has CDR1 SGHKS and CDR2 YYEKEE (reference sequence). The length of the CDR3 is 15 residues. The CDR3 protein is CASSFRTGRGNEQFF. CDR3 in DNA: TGTGCCAGCAGCTTCAGGACAGGGCGGGGCAATGAGCAGTTCTTC.

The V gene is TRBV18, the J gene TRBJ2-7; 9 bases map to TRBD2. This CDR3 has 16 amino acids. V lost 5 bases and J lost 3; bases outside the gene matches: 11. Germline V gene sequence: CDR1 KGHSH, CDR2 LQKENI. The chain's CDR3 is CASSTLAGDSVYEQYF. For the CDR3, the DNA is TGTGCCAGCTCAACCTTAGCGGGAGATTCGGTCTACGAGCAGTACTTC. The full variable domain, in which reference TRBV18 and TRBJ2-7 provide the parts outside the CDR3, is NAGVMQNPRHLVRRRGQEARLRCSPMKGHSHVYWYRQLPEEGLKFMVYLQKENIIDESGMPKERFSAEFPKEGPSILRIQQVVRGDSAAYFCASSTLAGDSVYEQYFGPGTRLTVT.

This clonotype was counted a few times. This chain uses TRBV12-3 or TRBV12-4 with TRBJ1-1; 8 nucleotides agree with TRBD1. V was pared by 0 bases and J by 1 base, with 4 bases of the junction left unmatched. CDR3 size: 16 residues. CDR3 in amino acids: CASSLAPGGWNTEAFF. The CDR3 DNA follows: TGTGCCAGCAGTTTAGCCCCAGGGGGCTGGAACACTGAAGCTTTCTTT.

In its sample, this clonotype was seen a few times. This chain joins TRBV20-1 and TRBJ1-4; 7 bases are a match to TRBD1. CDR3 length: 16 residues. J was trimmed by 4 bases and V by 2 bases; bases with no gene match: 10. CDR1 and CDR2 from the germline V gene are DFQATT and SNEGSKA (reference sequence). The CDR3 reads CSARTQGGRSNEKLFF. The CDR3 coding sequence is TGCAGTGCTAGAACTCAGGGGGGCAGAAGTAATGAAAAACTGTTTTTT.

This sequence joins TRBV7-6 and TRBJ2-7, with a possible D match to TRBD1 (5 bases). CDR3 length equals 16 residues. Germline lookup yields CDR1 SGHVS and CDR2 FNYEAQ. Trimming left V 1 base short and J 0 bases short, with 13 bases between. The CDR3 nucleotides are TGTGCCAGCAGCTTAGGGGCCAGACAGAGCTCCTACGAGCAGTACTTC. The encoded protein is CASSLGARQSSYEQYF.

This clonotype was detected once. The CDR3 DNA is TGTGCCAGCAGTTTACTTGGGGTAGGGGAGCAGTACTTC. As protein: CASSLLGVGEQYF. V usage is TRBV27 and J usage is TRBJ2-7; D gene uncertain. This CDR3 is built from 13 residues. The V and J ends lost 2 bases and 7 bases respectively, with 12 bases between them. Germline-derived CDR1 and CDR2 are MNHEY and SMNVEV (reference sequence).

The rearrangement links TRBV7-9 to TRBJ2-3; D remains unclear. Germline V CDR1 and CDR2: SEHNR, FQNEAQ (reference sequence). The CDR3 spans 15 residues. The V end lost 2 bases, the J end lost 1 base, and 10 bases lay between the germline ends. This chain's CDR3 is CASSLPPIGTDTQYF. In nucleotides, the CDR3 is TGTGCCAGCAGCTTACCCCCGATCGGCACAGATACGCAGTATTTT.

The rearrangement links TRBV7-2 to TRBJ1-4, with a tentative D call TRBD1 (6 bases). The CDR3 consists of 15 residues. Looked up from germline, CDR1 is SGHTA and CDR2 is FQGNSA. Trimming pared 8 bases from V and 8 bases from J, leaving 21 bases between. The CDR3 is CASSPSWGQSEKLFF. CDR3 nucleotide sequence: TGTGCCAGCTCCCCCTCGTGGGGGCAAAGCGAAAAACTGTTTTTT.

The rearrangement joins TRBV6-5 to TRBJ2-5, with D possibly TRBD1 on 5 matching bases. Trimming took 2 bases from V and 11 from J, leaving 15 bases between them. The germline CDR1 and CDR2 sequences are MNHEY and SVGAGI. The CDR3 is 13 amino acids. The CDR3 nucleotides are TGTGCCAGCAGTTACACAGGTTACAATGAGCAGTACTTC. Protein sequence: CASSYTGYNEQYF.

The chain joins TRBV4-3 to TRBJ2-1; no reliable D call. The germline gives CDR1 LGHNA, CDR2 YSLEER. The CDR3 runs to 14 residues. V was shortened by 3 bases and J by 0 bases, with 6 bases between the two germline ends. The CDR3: CASSHWDSYNEQFF. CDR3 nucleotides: TGCGCCAGCAGCCACTGGGACTCCTACAATGAGCAGTTCTTC.

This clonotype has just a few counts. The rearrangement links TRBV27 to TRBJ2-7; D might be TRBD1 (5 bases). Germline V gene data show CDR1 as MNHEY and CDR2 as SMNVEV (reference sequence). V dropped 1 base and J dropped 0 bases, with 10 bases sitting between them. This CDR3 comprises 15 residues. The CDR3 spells CASSLFAQGSYEQYF. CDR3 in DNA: TGTGCCAGCAGTTTATTTGCCCAGGGCTCCTACGAGCAGTACTTC.

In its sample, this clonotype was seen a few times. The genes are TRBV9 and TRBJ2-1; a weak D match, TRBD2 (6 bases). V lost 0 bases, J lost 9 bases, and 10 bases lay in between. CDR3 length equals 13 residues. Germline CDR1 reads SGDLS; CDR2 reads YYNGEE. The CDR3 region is CASSVGEAGEQFF. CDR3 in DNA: TGTGCCAGCAGCGTAGGGGAAGCGGGTGAGCAGTTCTTC.

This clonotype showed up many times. Written as DNA, the CDR3 is TGTGCCAGCAGTCAGGGCTTCAGGGACAGGGGAACGGATACGCAGTATTTT. It translates to CASSQGFRDRGTDTQYF. The V gene is TRBV5-5, the J gene TRBJ2-3, with 10 bases identical to TRBD1. V shed 5 bases and J 6 bases; nucleotides not matched to a gene: 15. The CDR3 covers 17 residues. Germline V CDR1 and CDR2: SGHKS, YYEKEE (reference sequence).

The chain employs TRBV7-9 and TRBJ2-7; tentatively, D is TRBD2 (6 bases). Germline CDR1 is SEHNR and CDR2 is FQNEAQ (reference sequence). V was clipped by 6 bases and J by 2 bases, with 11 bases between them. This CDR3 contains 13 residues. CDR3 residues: CASRAGTAYEQYF. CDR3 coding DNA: TGTGCCAGCAGGGCGGGAACGGCCTACGAGCAGTACTTC.

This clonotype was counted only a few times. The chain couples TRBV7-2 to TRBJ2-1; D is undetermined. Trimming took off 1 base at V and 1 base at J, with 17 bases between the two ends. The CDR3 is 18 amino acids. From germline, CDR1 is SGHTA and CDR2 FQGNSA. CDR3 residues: CASSLGAQWKGSYNEQFF. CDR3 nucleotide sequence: TGTGCCAGCAGCTTAGGGGCCCAGTGGAAGGGTTCCTACAATGAGCAGTTCTTC.

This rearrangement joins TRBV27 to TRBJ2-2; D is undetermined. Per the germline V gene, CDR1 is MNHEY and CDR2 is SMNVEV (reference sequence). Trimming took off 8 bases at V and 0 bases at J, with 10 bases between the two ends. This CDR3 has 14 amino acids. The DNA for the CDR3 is TGTGCCAGCGCTTACCAGCCGAACACCGGGGAGCTGTTTTTT. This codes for CASAYQPNTGELFF.

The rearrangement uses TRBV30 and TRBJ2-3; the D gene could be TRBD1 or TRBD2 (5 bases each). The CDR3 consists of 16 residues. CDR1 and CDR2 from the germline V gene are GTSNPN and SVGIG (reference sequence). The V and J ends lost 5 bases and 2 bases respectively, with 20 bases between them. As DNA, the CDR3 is TGTGCCTGGGTCCCGGCCGGGGCAGTATACACAGATACGCAGTATTTT. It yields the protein CAWVPAGAVYTDTQYF. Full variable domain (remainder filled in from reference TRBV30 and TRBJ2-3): SQTIHQWPATLVQPVGSPLSLECTVEGTSNPNLYWYRQAAGRGLQLLFYSVGIGQISSEVPQNLSASRPQDRQFILSSKKLLLSDSGFYLCAWVPAGAVYTDTQYFGPGTRLTVL.

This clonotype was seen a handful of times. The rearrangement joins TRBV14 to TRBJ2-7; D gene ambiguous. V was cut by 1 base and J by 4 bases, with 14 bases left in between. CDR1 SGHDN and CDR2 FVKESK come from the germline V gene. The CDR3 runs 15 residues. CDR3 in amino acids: CASSQGVFATYEQYF. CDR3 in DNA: TGTGCCAGCAGCCAAGGGGTTTTCGCCACATACGAGCAGTACTTC.

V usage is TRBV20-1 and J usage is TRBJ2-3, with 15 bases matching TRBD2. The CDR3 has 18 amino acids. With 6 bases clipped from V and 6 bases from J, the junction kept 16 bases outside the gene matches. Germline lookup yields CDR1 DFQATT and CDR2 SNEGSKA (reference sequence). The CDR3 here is CSALPFAGTSGRRDTQYF. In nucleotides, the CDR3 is TGCAGTGCCCTACCTTTTGCCGGGACTAGCGGGAGGCGCGATACGCAGTATTTT.

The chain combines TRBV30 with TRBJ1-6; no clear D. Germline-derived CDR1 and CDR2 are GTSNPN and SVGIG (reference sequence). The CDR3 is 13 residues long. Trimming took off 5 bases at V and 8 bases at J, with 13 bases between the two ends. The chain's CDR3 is CAWHQQTHSPLHF. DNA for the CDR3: TGTGCCTGGCACCAACAGACTCATTCACCCCTCCACTTT.

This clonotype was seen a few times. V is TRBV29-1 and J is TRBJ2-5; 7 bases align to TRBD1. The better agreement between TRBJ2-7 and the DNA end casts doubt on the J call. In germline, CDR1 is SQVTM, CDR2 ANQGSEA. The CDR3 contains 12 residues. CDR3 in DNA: TGCAGCGTAGACACAGGGGCTGACGAGCAGTACTTC. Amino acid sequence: CSVDTGADEQYF.

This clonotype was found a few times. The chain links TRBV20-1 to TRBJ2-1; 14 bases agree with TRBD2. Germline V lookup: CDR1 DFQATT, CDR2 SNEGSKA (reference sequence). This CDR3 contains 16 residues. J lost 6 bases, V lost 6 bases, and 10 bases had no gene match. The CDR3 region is CSAGLAGVRIVNEQFF. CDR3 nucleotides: TGCAGTGCGGGACTAGCGGGAGTTAGGATAGTCAATGAGCAGTTCTTC.

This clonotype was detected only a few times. The CDR3 spells CASSREWGDLNGYTF. For the CDR3, the DNA is TGTGCCAGCAGCCGGGAGTGGGGGGACTTAAATGGCTACACCTTC. J is TRBJ1-2 and V is TRBV5-6; perhaps TRBD1 as D (5 bases). CDR3 length equals 15 residues. V lost 4 bases to trimming and J lost 6 bases, with 19 bases between them. The germline CDR1 and CDR2 sequences are SGHDT and YYEEEE.

The CDR3 loop reads CSAPEQGVEEKLFF. The CDR3 DNA reads TGCAGTGCTCCAGAACAGGGGGTTGAGGAAAAACTGTTTTTT. This chain uses TRBV20-1 with TRBJ1-4, with 8 bases aligning to TRBD1. CDR1 and CDR2 (germline): DFQATT, SNEGSKA (reference sequence). The CDR3 spans 14 residues. Losses at the gene ends were 5 bases for V and 8 bases for J; bases not matched to a gene: 10.

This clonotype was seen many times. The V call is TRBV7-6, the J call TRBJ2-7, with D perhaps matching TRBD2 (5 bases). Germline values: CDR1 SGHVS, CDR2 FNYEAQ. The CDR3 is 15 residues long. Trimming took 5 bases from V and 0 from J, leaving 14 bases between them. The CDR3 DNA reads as TGTGCCAGCAGCCCAAGAGGGCCCAACTCCTACGAGCAGTACTTC. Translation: CASSPRGPNSYEQYF.

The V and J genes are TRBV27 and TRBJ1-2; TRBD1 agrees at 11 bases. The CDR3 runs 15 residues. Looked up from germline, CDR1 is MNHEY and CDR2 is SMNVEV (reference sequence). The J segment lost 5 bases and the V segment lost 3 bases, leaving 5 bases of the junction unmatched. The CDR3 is CASSFLGDRGYGYTF. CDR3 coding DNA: TGTGCCAGCAGTTTCCTGGGGGACAGGGGGTATGGCTACACCTTC.